This T cell receptor beta chain was recorded in a study of OX40 agonist ivuxolimab in advanced cancers. The study in broad terms: Ivuxolimab, which targeted the costimulatory receptor OX40 (CD134), was an agonistic, fully human IgG2 monoclonal antibody. The dose-escalation cohort was roughly 80% male with a mean age of approximately 60 years, ranging from roughly 23 to 90. Among the roughly 52 dose-escalation patients, around 19 had hepatocellular carcinoma, about 15 melanoma, 9 renal cell carcinoma and 9 head and neck cancer. Patients were allowed to have had prior anti-PD-1, anti-PD-L1 or anti-CTLA-4 therapy, and more than 30% of the dose-escalation patients had previously received checkpoint inhibitors. Partial responses occurred in three dose-escalation patients: two with cutaneous melanoma and one with hepatocellular carcinoma. Peripheral TCRbeta sequencing aimed to test whether ivuxolimab altered TCR sequence diversity and caused clonal T-cell expansion. Intravenous ivuxolimab was administered to patients every 2 weeks at six dose levels: 0.01, 0.1, 0.3, 1.5, 3 and 10 mg/kg. The paper reports the monotherapy dose-escalation portion (N ≈ 50 patients) of the phase I ivuxolimab trial. Study-wide conclusions, independent of this receptor: Low levels of normalized T-cell clonal expansion were also seen in some patients who did not respond. On average, CD8+ T cells showed more expanded clones than CD4+ T cells after ivuxolimab. Clonal expansion of both CD4+ and CD8+ blood T cells was observed from baseline to week 6 at doses 0.1 to 3.0 mg/kg. In the 0.1-3.0 mg/kg groups, partial responders had among the lowest normalized peripheral clonal expansion, particularly in CD8+ T cells. Which antigens the clonally expanded peripheral T cells were specific for was not determined.

For sequencing of the TCRbeta CDR3 region, genomic DNA was extracted from the sorted cells. The immunoSEQ Assay was used for sequencing of TCRbeta CDR3 regions. This immuneACCESS table, as held by TCRdb, lists in-frame sequences with V and J called but not all clones. Of the missing ones, under half trace to an unresolved V gene in checked studies; the others have no known cause. The sample profile shows more than 80,000 clones; under 95% of them were found once. Over 2% of the sample is taken by the ten largest. Spanning cysteine to phenylalanine, the CDR3 consists of 12 amino acids. Here the CDR3 DNA is all that survives: 36 bases in frame from base 1. Looking up the germline V gene (reference sequence) yields CDR1 GTSNPN and CDR2 SVGIG. The V end loses 7 bases and the J end loses 0 bases, and a stretch of 10 bases separates them. Regarding this clone: Its cognate antigen has yet to be identified. Base-call qualities are not available, and no considerably larger clone is one nucleotide away.

Patients with a history of autoimmune disease or receiving systemic immunosuppression were excluded from the trial. Peripheral blood for TCR sequencing was collected from all dose cohorts at baseline, on cycle 4 day 1, and on cycle 7 day 1. Samples came from an open-label, multicenter, first-in-human phase I dose-escalation trial of ivuxolimab. Adults with locally advanced or metastatic melanoma, renal cell carcinoma, hepatocellular carcinoma or head and neck squamous cell carcinoma were enrolled in the trial. Before TCR sequencing, CD4+ T cells and CD8+ T cells from peripheral blood were sorted into separate populations.

The chain links TRBV30 with TRBJ2-7; the D gene assignment is ambiguous. The specimen comprised CD4+ or CD8+ T cells sorted from blood, sampled in a trial of the OX40 agonist ivuxolimab. The sequence came from an adult with an advanced solid tumor such as melanoma, head and neck, liver or kidney cancer. Here the CDR3 is given as CAYTDLSYEQYF. At the DNA level, the sequence is TGTGCCTATACCGACCTCTCCTACGAGCAGTACTTC.